Listed below are T cell receptor beta chains from one sample, sequenced in a study of blood T cell repertoires in COVID-19. Data came from immunoSEQ multiplex PCR; TCRdb stores just in-frame clones and leaves some out. The sample contains a few hundred thousand clones, about 85% of which appear only once. The source material was peripheral blood. Receptor source: a man younger than 35 with active or convalescent COVID-19. CDR3s include the opening cysteine and the closing phenylalanine or tryptophan. A D gene is named only where the DNA matches it firmly. Not all rows give a size; the values are once, few, many and, for expanded clones, a class.

CDR3 DNA,CDR3 protein,D gene,V gene,J gene,clone size
TGTGCCAGTAGTCTGGACAGGAACACAGATACGCAGTATTTT,CASSLDRNTDTQYF,TRBD1,TRBV19,TRBJ2-3,NA
TGTGCCAGCAGTGACCTGGCTATTAGACAGACGAAAGCTTTCTTT,CASSDLAIRQTKAFF,NA,TRBV27,TRBJ1-1,NA
TGCGCCAGCAGCACCCCAGCCGGGACTAGGTTGAGCACAGATACGCAGTATTTT,CASSTPAGTRLSTDTQYF,TRBD2,TRBV5-1,TRBJ2-3,NA
TGTGCCAGCAGCCAAGTGGCCAGGGGGACGGGTGGCTACACCTTC,CASSQVARGTGGYTF,TRBD1,TRBV3-1/TRBV3-2,TRBJ1-2,NA
TGTGCCAGCAGCTTATCCCTAGCGGGAGCGAACAATGAGCAGTTCTTC,CASSLSLAGANNEQFF,TRBD2,TRBV7-9,TRBJ2-1,once
TGTGCCAGCAGCTTAACCGGGCGGGGAGCCCGCACAGATACGCAGTATTTT,CASSLTGRGARTDTQYF,NA,TRBV7-3,TRBJ2-3,NA
TGTGCCAGCAGCCGGGGACAGGGGGGTGGATACGAGCAGTACTTC,CASSRGQGGGYEQYF,TRBD1,TRBV11-1,TRBJ2-7,NA
TGTGCCAGCAGCCAAGCTCGTCAGGGGAACACTGAAGCTTTCTTT,CASSQARQGNTEAFF,NA,TRBV3-1/TRBV3-2,TRBJ1-1,NA
TGTGCCAGCAGTTCCCCCGACAGGGGGGGAAACACCATATATTTT,CASSSPDRGGNTIYF,TRBD1,TRBV6-5,TRBJ1-3,few
TGTGCCAGTGGACCTAGCGCAAACTACGAGCAGTACTTC,CASGPSANYEQYF,NA,TRBV19,TRBJ2-7,once
TGTGCCAGCTCACCAGTGGTACAGGGGGCCCGTGGGGTCTATGGCTACACCTTC,CASSPVVQGARGVYGYTF,TRBD1,TRBV18,TRBJ1-2,few
TGTGCCAGCAGCTTCCGCGGGGAGGTCACAGATACGCAGTATTTT,CASSFRGEVTDTQYF,NA,TRBV11-2,TRBJ2-3,NA
TGTGCCAGCAGTTTAGCGGGAGGAAACAATGAGCAGTTCTTC,CASSLAGGNNEQFF,TRBD2,TRBV27,TRBJ2-1,NA
TGTGCCACCAGTGACGGGACTAGCGGTTACGAGCAGTACTTC,CATSDGTSGYEQYF,TRBD2,TRBV24-1,TRBJ2-7,NA
TGTGCCAGCAGCTTAGTGGGGGCGGGTCGCTATGGCTACACCTTC,CASSLVGAGRYGYTF,NA,TRBV7-9,TRBJ1-2,NA
TGTGCCAGCAGTCCTCTCAGGGAGGCAAGGACCCAGTACTTC,CASSPLREARTQYF,NA,TRBV7-8,TRBJ2-5,NA
TGTGCCAGCAATCCACAGGGCTCAGGAAACACCATATATTTT,CASNPQGSGNTIYF,NA,TRBV2,TRBJ1-3,NA
TGTGCCAGCAGCTTACGGTTAAGGAGGTCCCGAAATCACTACGAGCAGTACTTC,CASSLRLRRSRNHYEQYF,NA,TRBV11-3,TRBJ2-7,NA
TGTGCCAGCAGCCAAGGGTCAGTCTACAATGAGCAGTTCTTC,CASSQGSVYNEQFF,NA,TRBV3-1/TRBV3-2,TRBJ2-1,NA
TGTGCCAGCAGTAATCATGACCAAGAGACCCAGTACTTC,CASSNHDQETQYF,NA,TRBV12-3/TRBV12-4,TRBJ2-5,NA
TGTGCCAGCACCGGGGGAAACTATGGCTACACCTTC,CASTGGNYGYTF,NA,TRBV9,TRBJ1-2,NA
TGTGCCAGCAGCCAAGCGGGGAGGCAGGACGGGATCGGAAAACTGTTTTTT,CASSQAGRQDGIGKLFF,NA,TRBV3-1/TRBV3-2,TRBJ1-4,few
TGCGCCACCCCGTCGGCTAGCAAGGATACGCAGTATTTT,CATPSASKDTQYF,NA,TRBV27,TRBJ2-3,NA
TGTGCCAGCAGCGCGGACAGAATGAACACTGAAGCTTTCTTT,CASSADRMNTEAFF,NA,TRBV9,TRBJ1-1,few
TGTGCCAGCAGCGGGGACAGGGGATTTGAGACCCAGTACTTC,CASSGDRGFETQYF,TRBD1,TRBV28,TRBJ2-5,NA
TGTGCCAGCAGCTTATTGGGGACAGGGAGGAGCAATCAGTCCCAGCATTTT,CASSLLGTGRSNQSQHF,TRBD1,TRBV7-8,TRBJ1-5,NA
TGTGCCAGCAGCCGCGGGGACAGAGTACGCGAGCAGTACTTC,CASSRGDRVREQYF,NA,TRBV3-1/TRBV3-2,TRBJ2-7,NA
TGTGCCACCAGCAGAGATTGGTCGGAAGAGACCCAGTACTTC,CATSRDWSEETQYF,NA,TRBV15,TRBJ2-5,NA
TGTGCCAGCAGCCAAGGGCAGGGGGCAGGTGAAGCTTTCTTT,CASSQGQGAGEAFF,TRBD1,TRBV7-3,TRBJ1-1,NA
TGTGCCAGCAGCCAACCTAGAGAGACCCAGTACTTC,CASSQPRETQYF,NA,TRBV14,TRBJ2-5,NA
TGTGCCAGCAGCTCCAGGGACAGGGAGAGCACAGATACGCAGTATTTT,CASSSRDRESTDTQYF,TRBD1,TRBV7-8,TRBJ2-3,once
TGTGCCAGCAGCTTGACAGGGACCTATAATTCACCCCTCCACTTT,CASSLTGTYNSPLHF,NA,TRBV5-6,TRBJ1-6,few
TGCGCCAGCAGCCCGGGACTAGCGGGTACAGTCTTC,CASSPGLAGTVF,TRBD2,TRBV4-1,TRBJ2-1,NA
TGTGCCAGCAGCCCACAGGGAAACCTTGGCTACACCTTC,CASSPQGNLGYTF,NA,TRBV7-3,TRBJ1-2,NA
TGTGCCAGCAGCGCGGGGTTAGGTCAGCCCCAGCATTTT,CASSAGLGQPQHF,NA,TRBV7-3,TRBJ1-5,NA
TGTGCCAGCAGCCTCGTAGCTAGCCCTAAGGGAGAGACCCAGTACTTC,CASSLVASPKGETQYF,NA,TRBV3-1/TRBV3-2,TRBJ2-5,NA
TGCGCCAGCAGTAGGACGGGCGGGGGCACTGAAGCTTTCTTT,CASSRTGGGTEAFF,NA,TRBV5-1,TRBJ1-1,NA
TGTGCCAGCAGCCAAGTAGCGGGGTCCTACAATGAGCAGTTCTTC,CASSQVAGSYNEQFF,TRBD2,TRBV7-7,TRBJ2-1,once
TGTGCCAGCAGTTTATTAAACAGAGACTACGAGCAGTACTTC,CASSLLNRDYEQYF,NA,TRBV28,TRBJ2-7,NA
TGTGCCAGCAGCTTCCTGGACATAGCGAACACCGGGGAGCTGTTTTTT,CASSFLDIANTGELFF,NA,TRBV7-8,TRBJ2-2,NA
TGTGCCAGCAGTTACTCGGGGCAGGGTTTTAGTCAGCCCCAGCATTTT,CASSYSGQGFSQPQHF,NA,TRBV6-6,TRBJ1-5,NA
TGTGCCAGCAGCCCATGGACTAGCGGCTACACCGGGGAGCTGTTTTTT,CASSPWTSGYTGELFF,TRBD2,TRBV9,TRBJ2-2,few
TGCAGTGCTAGTCCGGCCTACGAGCAGTACTTC,CSASPAYEQYF,NA,TRBV20-1,TRBJ2-7,NA
TGTGCCAGCAGTAAGACAGGGTCGGGGGAGACCCAGTACTTC,CASSKTGSGETQYF,TRBD1,TRBV2,TRBJ2-5,few
TGTGCCAGCAGTTTGCTCCCCTCTAGCGGCAGCCCCGATACGCAGTATTTT,CASSLLPSSGSPDTQYF,TRBD2,TRBV27,TRBJ2-3,NA
TGTGCCAGCAGTTACAGTGGCTCAATCGGGACCCTCCACTTT,CASSYSGSIGTLHF,NA,TRBV6-5,TRBJ1-6,few
TGTGCCAGCAGCCCGCAGGTCGGAGGTCCCCTCCACTTT,CASSPQVGGPLHF,NA,TRBV14,TRBJ1-6,few
TGTGCCAGCAGCCCCACGGGACTTCCCGACCTATTTCAGTTCTTC,CASSPTGLPDLFQFF,NA,TRBV7-6,TRBJ2-1,NA
TGTGCCAGCACCCCCGGGGGGCCAACCTACAATGAGCAGTTCTTC,CASTPGGPTYNEQFF,NA,TRBV5-4,TRBJ2-1,NA
TGTGCCAGTAGTACGTCTCAGGCTCTACCCGAAAAACTGTTTTTT,CASSTSQALPEKLFF,NA,TRBV19,TRBJ1-4,NA
TGTGCCAGCAGCGCCGGGGGAGATTGGCAAGAGACCCAGTACTTC,CASSAGGDWQETQYF,NA,TRBV11-1,TRBJ2-5,NA